A selection of T cell receptor beta chains follows, all from one sample in a study of glioma-infiltrating T cells. From the multiplex PCR reads, TCRdb called clonotypes with MiXCR, one entry per CDR3 protein. The sample lists a few hundred thousand distinct CDR3 sequences, 41% occurring once. The source material was glioma tissue, nonneoplastic brain tissue, or PBMCs (not recorded which). These receptors all stem from a human donor with low-grade glioma or glioblastoma, undergoing nonglioma brain surgery, or in good health (not recorded which). The CDR3 runs from the conserved cysteine through the conserved F or W. D genes are given only for firm matches. The size field is filled for only some rows; it gives once, few, many or a size class.

J gene | V gene | D gene | clone size | CDR3 DNA | CDR3 protein
TRBJ2-4 | TRBV11-3 | . | few | TGTGCCAGCAGCCGGGGACGACTAGCCAAAAACATTCAGTACTTC | CASSRGRLAKNIQYF
TRBJ1-6 | TRBV5-1 | . | . | TGCGCCAGCAGCTTGGAAAGGAATTCACCCCTCCACTTT | CASSLERNSPLHF
TRBJ2-3 | TRBV27 | TRBD2 | . | TGTGCCAGCAGCATCAGCACGGCGGGAGTGTCAGATACGCAGTATTTT | CASSISTAGVSDTQYF
TRBJ2-7 | TRBV7-9 | TRBD1 | few | TGTGCCAGCAGCCTACAGGGGGCTGAGGACGAGCAGTACTTC | CASSLQGAEDEQYF
TRBJ2-1 | TRBV28 | . | few | TGTGCCAGCAGTTACGAGGGGATAGTTTCCTACAATGAGCAGTTCTTC | CASSYEGIVSYNEQFF
TRBJ2-7 | TRBV28 | TRBD2 | . | TGTGCCAGCATCAAAACTTACTCCCGACTAGCGGGAGTATTTCATGAGCAGTACTTC | CASIKTYSRLAGVFHEQYF
TRBJ2-3 | TRBV12-3/TRBV12-4 | . | . | TGTGCCAGCAGTCGCCAGGGAGGCACAGATACGCAGTATTTT | CASSRQGGTDTQYF
TRBJ2-3 | TRBV4-1 | TRBD2 | . | TGCGCCAGCAGCCACTGGACTAGCGGAAGCACAGATACGCAGTATTTT | CASSHWTSGSTDTQYF
TRBJ2-7 | TRBV19 | . | few | TGTGCCAGTTCCCCCGGACAAACCTGGACCGAGCAGTACTTC | CASSPGQTWTEQYF
TRBJ1-5 | TRBV28 | . | few | TGTGCCAGCCGACGGGCTGGGAATCAGCCCCAGCATTTT | CASRRAGNQPQHF
TRBJ1-1 | TRBV6-1 | . | many | TGTGCCAGCGGCGCGTGGGCTGAAGCTTTCTTT | CASGAWAEAFF
TRBJ1-6 | TRBV7-2 | . | . | TGTGCCAGCAGCTTTCGACACGGCGTCGATTCACCCCTCCACTTT | CASSFRHGVDSPLHF
TRBJ2-7 | TRBV7-9 | . | . | TGTGCCAGCAGCGACAGACCAGCGGCCTACGAGCAGTACTTC | CASSDRPAAYEQYF
TRBJ1-1 | TRBV15 | TRBD1 | . | TGTGCCACCAGTCCGGGACAGGGGGCGGGGGCGGCTTTCTTT | CATSPGQGAGAAFF
TRBJ2-3 | TRBV27 | . | many | TGTGCCAGCAGTTGGGGCAGGGAGGCAGATACGCAGTATTTT | CASSWGREADTQYF
TRBJ2-7 | TRBV14 | . | . | TGTGCCAGCAGCCAAGAAACAGGGGGGGCCTACGAGCAGTACTTC | CASSQETGGAYEQYF
TRBJ2-7 | TRBV20-1 | TRBD2 | . | TGCAGAGAGTCTAGCGGGAGATCCTACGAGCAGTACTTC | CRESSGRSYEQYF
TRBJ2-1 | TRBV29-1 | TRBD1 | . | TGCAGCGCCCTGGGACAGGGGGGGGTGCAGTTCTTC | CSALGQGGVQFF
TRBJ2-5 | TRBV6-6 | TRBD1 | . | TGTGCCAGCAGTTACTCTTACAGGGGACAAGAGACCCAGTACTTC | CASSYSYRGQETQYF
TRBJ1-1 | TRBV7-2 | TRBD1 | many | TGTGCCAGCAGCTTGCGGATCACAGGGGTCACTGAAGCTTTCTTT | CASSLRITGVTEAFF
TRBJ2-1 | TRBV6-1 | . | . | TGTGCCAGCAGTCGGCAGGGGTTAGTGAGCTTCTTC | CASSRQGLVSFF
TRBJ2-4 | TRBV27 | . | many | TGTGCCAGCAGTTTAGGTGGCGGGTTAGCCAAAAACATTCAGTACTTC | CASSLGGGLAKNIQYF
TRBJ2-1 | TRBV6-9 | TRBD2 | . | TGTGCCAGCAGTTATGGCAGCGGGGGCTACAATGAGCGGTTCTTC | CASSYGSGGYNERFF
TRBJ1-5 | TRBV28 | . | few | TGTGCCAGCAGTTTCCCCGGGACAAGCCGGCCCCAGCATTTT | CASSFPGTSRPQHF
TRBJ2-2 | TRBV19 | . | once | TGTGCCAGTAGTACCGGAGTAACCGGGGAGCTGTTTTTT | CASSTGVTGELFF
TRBJ2-7 | TRBV10-3 | TRBD2 | once | TGTGCCATCAGGGGGACTAGCTCCTACGAGCAGTACTTC | CAIRGTSSYEQYF
TRBJ2-5 | TRBV2 | . | . | TGTGCCAGCAGTGAGCTAACCTGGACTCGATCTCAGAAGACCCAGTACTTC | CASSELTWTRSQKTQYF
TRBJ2-1 | TRBV10-3 | . | many | TGTGCCATCAGTGGAGTGGGGGGTGGGAATGAGCAGTTCTTC | CAISGVGGGNEQFF
TRBJ1-1 | TRBV5-1 | . | . | TGCGCCAGCAGCTCGGGTCCCGGCACGACCACTGAAGCTTTCTTT | CASSSGPGTTTEAFF
TRBJ1-1 | TRBV20-1 | TRBD1 | many | TGCAGTGCTCCCGGGACAGGGTTGAGCACTGAAGCTTTCTTT | CSAPGTGLSTEAFF
TRBJ2-7 | TRBV6-9 | . | many | TGTGCCAGCAGTTATTCGAATTCATACGAGCAGTACTTC | CASSYSNSYEQYF
TRBJ2-3 | TRBV7-9 | . | few | TGTGCCAGCAGCCAAGCGGGCAGGGACGCAGATACGCAGTATTTT | CASSQAGRDADTQYF
TRBJ2-7 | TRBV11-2 | . | . | TGTGCCAGCAGCTCCAGGGTGGTCGAGCAGTACTTC | CASSSRVVEQYF
TRBJ1-1 | TRBV7-2 | . | . | TGTGCCAGCAGCTTAACGGAGCGCAGAATTTTGAACACTGAAGCTTTCTTT | CASSLTERRILNTEAFF
TRBJ2-1 | TRBV7-9 | TRBD2 | . | TGTGCCAGCAGCTCTAGCGGGGGGGGGGGGATTGAGCAGTTCTTC | CASSSSGGGGIEQFF
TRBJ1-1 | TRBV5-6 | . | . | TGTGCCAGCAGTGACGAAGGGCCTGAAGATTTCTTT | CASSDEGPEDFF
TRBJ1-4 | TRBV20-1 | TRBD1 | . | TGCAGTGCCCTGAGGGGGCCTAATGAAAAACTGTTTTTT | CSALRGPNEKLFF
TRBJ2-1 | TRBV4-1 | . | . | TGCGCCAGCAGCCAAGTGGGGTATGAGCGGTTCTTC | CASSQVGYERFF